This T cell receptor (beta chain) originates from a study of cytomegalovirus exposure and HLA in healthy donors. Study-wide background: Samples from HLA-typed donors yielded approximately 80 million unique TCRs in an early data release. General study findings and limits: When a later analysis was performed, an Asian-associated ancestry cluster reportedly had fewer N-insertions than the approximately 680-donor mean. Upon later analysis, HLA-associated TCR beta chains proved more clonally expanded than other, equally common chains.

As regards this clone: Its antigen is unknown.

Germline V gene sequence: CDR1 MNHNS, CDR2 SASEGT. V lost 4 bases and J 6 bases, leaving 15 bases between the germline ends. This CDR3 is built from 14 residues. Primers for the PCR totalled 60 Vbeta and 13 Jbeta. Per the study methods: As a later analysis found, there were tens of millions of unique TCR beta chains, of which roughly 11 million were shared. The data were produced by immunoSEQ multiplex PCR, yet TCRdb's version contains in-frame clones alone and is incomplete. The V and J calls and clone size were taken over from that table, and D and trimming were inferred from the DNA. The table includes over 150,000 clones, 65% to 80% detected once.

The clonotype originates from a man aged 18 to 30 in good health and CMV-seronegative. The V call is TRBV6-1, the J call TRBJ1-2; TRBD1 might be the D (6 bases). Specimen: PBMCs. CDR3 bases: TGTGCCAGCAGTGTTCGGACAGTAAATCATGGCTACACCTTC. Protein sequence: CASSVRTVNHGYTF.